This is a list of T cell receptor beta chains from one sample in a study of metastatic and nonmetastatic thyroid tumors. TCRdb re-analyzed the PCR reads through MiXCR. The data contain 39,000 or so clones, approximately 44% of them singletons. Sequenced sample: tumor tissue. The receptor set was obtained from a male donor with papillary thyroid cancer or a benign thyroid nodule (not recorded which). Some clones in this sample may be carry-over from other donors' samples. The CDR3 runs from the conserved cysteine through the conserved F or W. Each record gives: clone size, V gene, J gene, D gene, CDR3 DNA, CDR3 protein. The D gene is left open where the match is weak. Rows give clone size only sometimes, using once, few, many, or a class for an expanded clone.

abundance: once
v_gene: TRBV4-1
j_gene: TRBJ2-1
d_gene: NA
CDR3nt: TGCGCCAGCACCCAGGGGAGTGAGTACAATGAGCAGTTCTTC
CDR3aa: CASTQGSEYNEQFF

abundance: few
v_gene: TRBV9
j_gene: TRBJ1-5
d_gene: NA
CDR3nt: TGTGCCAGCAGCGTAGGCGAGGGCCCAGGGTGGCCCCAGCATTTT
CDR3aa: CASSVGEGPGWPQHF

abundance: NA
v_gene: TRBV30
j_gene: TRBJ2-7
d_gene: TRBD1
CDR3nt: TGTGCCTGGGCCCGGACAGGGATCTACGAGCAGTACTTC
CDR3aa: CAWARTGIYEQYF

abundance: NA
v_gene: TRBV7-9
j_gene: TRBJ1-6
d_gene: NA
CDR3nt: TGTGCCAGCAGCTTAGTTCAGAGTAATTCACCCCTCCACTTT
CDR3aa: CASSLVQSNSPLHF

abundance: NA
v_gene: TRBV30
j_gene: TRBJ1-6
d_gene: NA
CDR3nt: TGTGCCTGGTCTAGGGGGAATTCACCCCTCCACTTT
CDR3aa: CAWSRGNSPLHF

abundance: NA
v_gene: TRBV11-2
j_gene: TRBJ1-3
d_gene: NA
CDR3nt: TGTGCCAGCAGCTTAGAGCCCTCTGGAAACACCATATATTTT
CDR3aa: CASSLEPSGNTIYF

abundance: NA
v_gene: TRBV11-3
j_gene: TRBJ2-2
d_gene: TRBD2
CDR3nt: TGTGCCAGCAGGCCCGGGACTAGCGTTACCGGGGAGCTGTTTTTT
CDR3aa: CASRPGTSVTGELFF

abundance: NA
v_gene: TRBV20-1
j_gene: TRBJ1-5
d_gene: NA
CDR3nt: TGCAGTGCCACGGGACGGGGGTCCAATCAGCCCCAGCATTTT
CDR3aa: CSATGRGSNQPQHF

abundance: NA
v_gene: TRBV6-1
j_gene: TRBJ1-3
d_gene: NA
CDR3nt: TGTGCCAGCAGCGCAGACAGTGCCTCTGGAAACACCATATATTTT
CDR3aa: CASSADSASGNTIYF

abundance: NA
v_gene: TRBV19
j_gene: TRBJ2-1
d_gene: NA
CDR3nt: TGTGCCAGTAGTATGAGGTTGAGCTCCTACAATGAGCAGTTCTTC
CDR3aa: CASSMRLSSYNEQFF